This T cell receptor beta chain was profiled in a study of molecular identifiers for immune sequencing clone quantification. The germline V and J ends were trimmed by 7 bases and 2 bases, with 6 bases remaining between them. The CDR3 runs 11 residues. The V gene's germline CDR1 is MDHEN and CDR2 SYDVKM. This clonotype has only a few counts. A far larger clone is just one base off, so this is likely a read error. Each CDR3 protein gets one entry after TCRdb re-called the PCR reads with MiXCR. The sample has over 600,000 distinct CDR3 sequences, 20% seen once; the top ten hold roughly 0.83%. The TCR originated in a human donor in good health. Some libraries in this study had Jurkat cell RNA spiked in. V is TRBV28 and J is TRBJ2-7, with D hard to call. Sequences were obtained from naive CD8+ T cells from blood, with Jurkat cell RNA spiked in. As to subset: FACS-sorted CD8+CD4-CCR7+CD45RA+ naive T cells. This chain's CDR3 is CASTSTYEQYF. CDR3 in DNA: TGTGCCAGCACCTCGACCTACGAGCAGTACTTC.